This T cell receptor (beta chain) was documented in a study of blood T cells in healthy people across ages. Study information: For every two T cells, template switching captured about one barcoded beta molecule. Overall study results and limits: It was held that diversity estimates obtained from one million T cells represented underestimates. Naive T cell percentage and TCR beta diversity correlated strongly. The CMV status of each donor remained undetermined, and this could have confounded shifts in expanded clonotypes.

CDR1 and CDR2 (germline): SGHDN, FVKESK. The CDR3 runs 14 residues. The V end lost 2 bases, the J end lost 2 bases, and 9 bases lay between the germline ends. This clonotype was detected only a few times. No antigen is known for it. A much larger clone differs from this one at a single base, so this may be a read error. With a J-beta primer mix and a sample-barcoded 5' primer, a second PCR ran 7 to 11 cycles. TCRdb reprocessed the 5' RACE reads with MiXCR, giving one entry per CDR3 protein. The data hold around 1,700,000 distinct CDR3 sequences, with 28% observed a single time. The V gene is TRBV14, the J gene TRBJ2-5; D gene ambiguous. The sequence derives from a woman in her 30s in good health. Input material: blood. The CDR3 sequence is CASSQYLIQETQYF. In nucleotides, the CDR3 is TGTGCCAGCAGCCAATATCTGATACAAGAGACCCAGTACTTC.